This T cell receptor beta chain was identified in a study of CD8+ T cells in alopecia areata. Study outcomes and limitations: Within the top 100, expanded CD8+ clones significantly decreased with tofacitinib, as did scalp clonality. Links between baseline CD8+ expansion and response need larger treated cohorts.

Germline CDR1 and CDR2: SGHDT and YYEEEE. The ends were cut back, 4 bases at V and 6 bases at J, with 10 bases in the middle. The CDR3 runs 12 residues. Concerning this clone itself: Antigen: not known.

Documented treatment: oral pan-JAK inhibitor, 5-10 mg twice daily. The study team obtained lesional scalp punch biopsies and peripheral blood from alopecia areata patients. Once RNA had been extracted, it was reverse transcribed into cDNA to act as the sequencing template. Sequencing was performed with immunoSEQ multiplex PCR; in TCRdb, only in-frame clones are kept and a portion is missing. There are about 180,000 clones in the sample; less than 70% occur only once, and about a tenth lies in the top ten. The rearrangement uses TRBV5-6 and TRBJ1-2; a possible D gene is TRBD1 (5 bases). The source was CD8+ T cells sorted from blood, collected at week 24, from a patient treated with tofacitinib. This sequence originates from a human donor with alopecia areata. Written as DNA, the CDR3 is TGTGCCAGCAGCGGTCAGGGCGATGGCTACACCTTC. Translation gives CASSGQGDGYTF.